Listed below are T cell receptor beta chains from one sample, sequenced in a study of blood T cell repertoires in COVID-19. Only in-frame clones appear in the TCRdb table, and some are missing; sequencing was by immunoSEQ multiplex PCR. The sample lists around 300,000 clones, 85% to 90% occurring once. Sample: peripheral blood. The receptors come from a woman between 35 and 50 years old with acute or convalescent COVID-19. Each CDR3 is given with its conserved first and last residue.

v_gene	j_gene	CDR3aa
TRBV5-5	TRBJ2-1	CASTEGAYSYNEQFF
TRBV5-1	TRBJ2-5	CASTPGWTSSQETQYF
TRBV2	TRBJ2-3	CASSALAGGADTQYF
TRBV5-5	TRBJ1-2	CASSADSYGYTF
TRBV7-8	TRBJ1-1	CASSTRTGPEAFF
TRBV3-1/TRBV3-2	TRBJ1-5	CASSQGDRGINQPQHF
TRBV5-1	TRBJ2-3	CASSLQAPTDTQYF
TRBV6-5	TRBJ1-1	CASTSVNTEAFF
TRBV30	TRBJ1-3	CAWSVPGTTGNTIYF
TRBV4-1	TRBJ1-1	CASSQDVLMGQGARTEAFF
TRBV28	TRBJ2-1	CASSTPGLINEQFF
TRBV7-2	TRBJ1-2	CASSYRERNGYTF
TRBV21-1	TRBJ2-5	CASSNRQGAGETQYF
TRBV6-4	TRBJ1-2	CASSVVAGGHGYTF
TRBV19	TRBJ1-2	CASSGGTGLGYTF
TRBV5-6	TRBJ2-3	CASSLSMWDREPDTQYF
TRBV18	TRBJ1-1	CASYQGFGTEAFF
TRBV6-1	TRBJ2-3	CASSVVLWQAPDTQYF
TRBV9	TRBJ1-5	CASSVGTGSNQPQHF
TRBV7-3	TRBJ2-3	CASSSSGLHTDTQYF
TRBV2	TRBJ2-2	CASSLGGRELFF
TRBV14	TRBJ1-1	CASSHITGGNTEAFF
TRBV30	TRBJ1-2	CAWSVFLPGGYTF
TRBV29-1	TRBJ1-4	CSFRTTRDEKLFF
TRBV4-1	TRBJ1-3	CASSPPGQNSGNTIYF
TRBV7-3	TRBJ2-3	CASSWRGRRTDTQYF